What follows are 13 T cell receptor beta chains derived from one specimen sequenced in a study of blood T cell repertoires in COVID-19. The repertoire was sequenced with immunoSEQ multiplex PCR; TCRdb's copy has only in-frame clones and lacks some. The table shows 28,000 or so clones, with 75% to 95% occurring only once. The sequenced sample consisted of peripheral blood. The receptors stem from a human donor with active COVID-19. The donor label of this sample is uncertain.

The rearrangement joins TRBV9 to TRBJ1-2; no definite D call. The CDR3 totals 13 residues. Germline CDR1 and CDR2: SGDLS and YYNGEE. V was pared by 0 bases and J by 4 bases, with 7 bases between. CDR3 nucleotides: TGTGCCAGCAGCGTAGGAGGGTCCTATGGCTACACCTTC. This codes for CASSVGGSYGYTF.

CDR3 protein: CASSPQTGTYEQYF. CDR3 coding DNA: TGTGCCAGCAGTCCCCAGACGGGAACCTACGAGCAGTACTTC. The chain employs TRBV6-5 and TRBJ2-7, with D possibly matching TRBD2 (5 bases). The CDR3 is 14 residues long. V lost 5 bases, J lost 2 bases, and 13 bases lay in between. The germline V gene has CDR1 MNHEY and CDR2 SVGAGI.

V gene TRBV5-1 combines with J gene TRBJ1-4, with unresolved D. This CDR3 has 18 amino acids. V was shortened by 3 bases and J by 0 bases, with 18 bases between the two germline ends. Germline assignment: CDR1 SGHRS and CDR2 YFSETQ. The CDR3 DNA reads as TGCGCCAGCAGCTCCGGAGGGAGGGCACGTGCAACTAATGAAAAACTGTTTTTT. This translates into CASSSGGRARATNEKLFF. The full variable domain, rest sourced from reference TRBV5-1 and TRBJ1-4, is KAGVTQTPRYLIKTRGQQVTLSCSPISGHRSVSWYQQTPGQGLQFLFEYFSETQRNKGNFPGRFSGRQFSNSRSEMNVSTLELGDSALYLCASSSGGRARATNEKLFFGSGTQLSVL.

The gene calls are TRBV6-5 and TRBJ2-6, with D perhaps TRBD1 (5 bases). The CDR3 is 14 residues long. CDR1 MNHEY and CDR2 SVGAGI come from the germline V gene. V lost 8 bases and J 4 bases, leaving 12 bases between the germline ends. The CDR3, as DNA: TGTGCCAGCCGAAGGGGATCGGGGGCCAACGTCCTGACTTTC. This encodes CASRRGSGANVLTF.

The chain carries TRBV10-2 and TRBJ2-2; 8 bases match TRBD1. In germline, CDR1 is WSHSY, CDR2 SAAADI. V gave up 4 bases and J gave up 3 bases; unmatched junction bases: 1. This CDR3 contains 14 residues. CDR3 loop: CASSVTGDTGELFF. The DNA for the CDR3 is TGCGCCAGCAGTGTGACAGGGGACACCGGGGAGCTGTTTTTT.

The rearrangement uses TRBV12-3 or TRBV12-4 and TRBJ1-2; unclear D gene. Trimming left V 3 bases short and J 4 bases short, with 9 bases between. The CDR3 loop spans 13 amino acids. In DNA, the CDR3 is TGTGCCAGCAGTTTTTCAGGATCCTATGGCTACACCTTC. It codes for CASSFSGSYGYTF.

This clone was recorded only once. The chain carries TRBV15 and TRBJ1-5; D perhaps matches TRBD1 (5 bases). The germline V and J ends were trimmed by 0 bases and 6 bases, with 12 bases remaining between them. The CDR3 sequence is 15 residues long. CDR1 is LNHNV and CDR2 is YYDKDF in the germline V gene (reference sequence). The CDR3 DNA is TGTGCCACCAGCAGAGATCAGGGTAGGACTCAGCCCCAGCATTTT. Residues: CATSRDQGRTQPQHF.

The chain links TRBV19 to TRBJ2-5; 7 positions match TRBD1. V shed 6 bases, J shed 2 bases, and the junction held 3 bases outside the gene matches. CDR1 is LNHDA, CDR2 SQIVND, per germline (reference sequence). The CDR3 spans 13 residues. The CDR3 here is CASSGQEQETQYF. The CDR3 DNA follows: TGTGCCAGTAGCGGACAGGAGCAAGAGACCCAGTACTTC.

The chain joins TRBV6-1 to TRBJ1-1; possibly TRBD1 for D (6 bases). CDR3 size: 13 residues. With 3 bases removed from V and 10 bases from J, the gap between germline ends came to 15 bases. Germline values: CDR1 MNHNS, CDR2 SASEGT. In nucleotides, the CDR3 is TGTGCCAGCAGTGAGGGAAGGGGGATGCGAGCTTTCTTT. Amino acid sequence: CASSEGRGMRAFF.

The gene calls are TRBV4-1 and TRBJ2-3; D perhaps matches TRBD1 (6 bases). The germline V and J ends were trimmed by 1 base and 0 bases, with 8 bases remaining between them. This CDR3 is 15 amino acids long. Germline assignment: CDR1 MGHRA and CDR2 YSYEKL. The CDR3 here is CASSQGTGSTDTQYF. CDR3 DNA: TGCGCCAGCAGCCAAGGTACAGGGAGCACAGATACGCAGTATTTT.

This rearrangement joins TRBV19 to TRBJ2-7; weak D call: TRBD2 (5 bases). The CDR3 contains 15 residues. Germline CDR1 and CDR2: LNHDA and SQIVND (reference sequence). The ends were cut back, 4 bases at V and 2 bases at J, with 15 bases in the middle. CDR3 sequence: CASSKTWRGTYEQYF. As DNA, the CDR3 is TGTGCCAGTAGTAAGACCTGGCGAGGGACCTACGAGCAGTACTTC.

The V call is TRBV4-2, the J call TRBJ2-3, with 13 bases aligning to TRBD2. The germline V gene has CDR1 LGHNA and CDR2 YNFKEQ. The CDR3 length is 18 residues. The V gene end was trimmed by 6 bases and the J gene end by 5 bases; junction bases not matched to a gene: 14. CDR3: CASSSISGTSGDLDTQYF. The CDR3 region has the DNA TGTGCCAGCAGTTCAATTTCAGGGACTAGCGGGGACCTAGATACGCAGTATTTT.

The chain uses TRBV27 and TRBJ1-1; TRBD1 might be the D (6 bases). The germline V gene encodes CDR1 MNHEY and CDR2 SMNVEV (reference sequence). The V gene lost 0 bases and the J gene lost 11 bases, with 13 bases spanning the gap. The CDR3 sequence is 13 residues long. CDR3 nucleotides: TGTGCCAGCAGTTTATCTGGGAGGGGGGACGCTTTCTTT. Amino acids: CASSLSGRGDAFF.